Listed below are T cell receptor beta chains from one sample, sequenced in a study of cytomegalovirus exposure and HLA in healthy donors. The protocol was immunoSEQ multiplex PCR, while the TCRdb copy is restricted to in-frame clones and leaves out a portion. The sample gives more than 85,000 clones, approximately 90% of which show up once; approximately 1.4% is in the top ten. The material sequenced was PBMCs. Receptors originate from a woman aged 25 to 39 in good health and CMV-seropositive. Both conserved end residues are part of each CDR3. The D gene is left open where the match is weak. Size values are once, few and many counts, or a class for expanded clones, and some rows have none.

clone_size: -
v_call: TRBV13
j_call: TRBJ1-2
d_call: -
cdr3_aa: CASSFNQGFYTF
cdr3_nt: TGTGCCAGCAGCTTTAACCAGGGATTCTACACCTTC

clone_size: -
v_call: TRBV5-4
j_call: TRBJ1-1
d_call: -
cdr3_aa: CASHSQGYTEAFF
cdr3_nt: TGTGCCAGCCATTCACAGGGATACACTGAAGCTTTCTTT

clone_size: -
v_call: TRBV7-2
j_call: TRBJ2-1
d_call: TRBD1
cdr3_aa: CASSFRDSSYNEQFF
cdr3_nt: TGTGCCAGCAGCTTCCGGGACAGCTCCTACAATGAGCAGTTCTTC

clone_size: -
v_call: TRBV9
j_call: TRBJ1-4
d_call: -
cdr3_aa: CASSSTATNEKLFF
cdr3_nt: TGTGCCAGCAGCTCAACAGCAACTAATGAAAAACTGTTTTTT

clone_size: -
v_call: TRBV28
j_call: TRBJ2-2
d_call: -
cdr3_aa: CASSPRGLTGELFF
cdr3_nt: TGTGCCAGCAGCCCCCGAGGTCTCACCGGGGAGCTGTTTTTT

clone_size: -
v_call: TRBV15
j_call: TRBJ2-7
d_call: TRBD2
cdr3_aa: CATSRETSGRFRYEQYF
cdr3_nt: TGTGCCACCAGCAGAGAGACTAGCGGGAGGTTTCGGTACGAGCAGTACTTC

clone_size: -
v_call: TRBV15
j_call: TRBJ1-4
d_call: TRBD1
cdr3_aa: CATSRVGQGHEKLFF
cdr3_nt: TGTGCCACCAGCAGAGTCGGACAGGGTCATGAAAAACTGTTTTTT

clone_size: few
v_call: TRBV7-2
j_call: TRBJ2-1
d_call: -
cdr3_aa: CASSSYSEQFF
cdr3_nt: TGTGCCAGCAGCTCATACAGTGAGCAGTTCTTC

clone_size: -
v_call: TRBV5-1
j_call: TRBJ2-2
d_call: -
cdr3_aa: CASSLELTGELFF
cdr3_nt: TGCGCCAGCAGCTTGGAACTTACCGGGGAGCTGTTTTTT

clone_size: once
v_call: TRBV4-2
j_call: TRBJ1-2
d_call: TRBD1
cdr3_aa: CASSQVGDRENRGYTF
cdr3_nt: TGTGCCAGCAGCCAAGTCGGGGACAGGGAAAATCGTGGCTACACCTTC

clone_size: -
v_call: TRBV6-1
j_call: TRBJ2-7
d_call: TRBD1
cdr3_aa: CASAPGTGRTYEQYF
cdr3_nt: TGTGCCAGCGCTCCCGGGACAGGGCGAACCTACGAGCAGTACTTC

clone_size: -
v_call: TRBV29-1
j_call: TRBJ2-5
d_call: TRBD1
cdr3_aa: CSVRTGVETQYF
cdr3_nt: TGCAGCGTCCGGACAGGGGTGGAGACCCAGTACTTC

clone_size: -
v_call: TRBV2
j_call: TRBJ2-1
d_call: -
cdr3_aa: CASSKDSLFSYNEQFF
cdr3_nt: TGTGCCAGCAGTAAGGACAGCTTATTCTCCTACAATGAGCAGTTCTTC

clone_size: once
v_call: TRBV6-5
j_call: TRBJ2-4
d_call: -
cdr3_aa: CASSYSETVSIQYF
cdr3_nt: TGTGCCAGCAGTTACTCCGAGACAGTAAGCATTCAGTACTTC

clone_size: once
v_call: TRBV28
j_call: TRBJ1-5
d_call: TRBD1
cdr3_aa: CASRTGGNQPQHF
cdr3_nt: TGTGCCAGCAGGACAGGGGGCAATCAGCCCCAGCATTTT

clone_size: -
v_call: TRBV9
j_call: TRBJ1-4
d_call: -
cdr3_aa: CASNEQGWGEKLFF
cdr3_nt: TGTGCCAGCAACGAACAGGGATGGGGTGAAAAACTGTTTTTT

clone_size: -
v_call: TRBV18
j_call: TRBJ2-1
d_call: TRBD2
cdr3_aa: CASSPPRGPGTSGNNEQFF
cdr3_nt: TGTGCCAGCTCACCACCTCGAGGGCCCGGGACTAGCGGGAACAATGAGCAGTTCTTC

clone_size: -
v_call: TRBV6-5
j_call: TRBJ2-7
d_call: -
cdr3_aa: CASSRSHISSYEQYF
cdr3_nt: TGTGCCAGCAGTCGGTCTCATATAAGCTCCTACGAGCAGTACTTC

clone_size: -
v_call: TRBV27
j_call: TRBJ1-3
d_call: -
cdr3_aa: CASSSSVGNTIYF
cdr3_nt: TGTGCCAGCAGTTCCTCCGTTGGAAACACCATATATTTT

clone_size: -
v_call: TRBV10-3
j_call: TRBJ2-5
d_call: TRBD2
cdr3_aa: CAIGTGTTQETQYF
cdr3_nt: TGTGCCATCGGGACCGGGACTACACAAGAGACCCAGTACTTC

clone_size: once
v_call: TRBV6-5
j_call: TRBJ1-1
d_call: TRBD1
cdr3_aa: CASSSTGGTEAFF
cdr3_nt: TGTGCCAGCAGTTCGACAGGGGGGACTGAAGCTTTCTTT

clone_size: -
v_call: TRBV27
j_call: TRBJ2-1
d_call: TRBD2
cdr3_aa: CASSPGLADYNEQFF
cdr3_nt: TGTGCCAGCAGTCCCGGACTAGCCGACTACAATGAGCAGTTCTTC

clone_size: once
v_call: TRBV2
j_call: TRBJ2-1
d_call: TRBD1
cdr3_aa: CASKTGSRVNEQFF
cdr3_nt: TGTGCCAGCAAGACAGGGTCGAGGGTCAATGAGCAGTTCTTC

clone_size: -
v_call: TRBV2
j_call: TRBJ2-7
d_call: -
cdr3_aa: CASSVQIGGEQYF
cdr3_nt: TGTGCCAGCAGCGTACAAATAGGCGGGGAGCAGTACTTC

clone_size: -
v_call: TRBV30
j_call: TRBJ2-1
d_call: TRBD2
cdr3_aa: CAWRPRTSGKRNEQFF
cdr3_nt: TGTGCCTGGAGGCCACGGACTAGCGGGAAGAGGAATGAGCAGTTCTTC

clone_size: -
v_call: TRBV7-8
j_call: TRBJ1-4
d_call: -
cdr3_aa: CASSQRAGSNEKLFF
cdr3_nt: TGTGCCAGCAGCCAACGGGCAGGGTCTAATGAAAAACTGTTTTTT

clone_size: once
v_call: TRBV4-2
j_call: TRBJ2-7
d_call: TRBD1
cdr3_aa: CASSQAADRGLSYEQYF
cdr3_nt: TGTGCCAGCAGCCAGGCGGCCGACAGGGGGCTTTCCTACGAGCAGTACTTC

clone_size: -
v_call: TRBV11-2
j_call: TRBJ2-2
d_call: -
cdr3_aa: CASSLVLASSGELFF
cdr3_nt: TGTGCCAGCAGCTTAGTTCTAGCGTCGTCCGGGGAGCTGTTTTTT

clone_size: -
v_call: TRBV2
j_call: TRBJ2-3
d_call: -
cdr3_aa: CATKADTGTDTQYF
cdr3_nt: TGTGCCACCAAAGCGGATACGGGCACAGATACGCAGTATTTT

clone_size: -
v_call: TRBV4-3
j_call: TRBJ2-7
d_call: TRBD1
cdr3_aa: CASSPRTGRDEQYF
cdr3_nt: TGCGCCAGCAGCCCCCGGACAGGTCGCGACGAGCAGTACTTC

clone_size: -
v_call: TRBV7-3
j_call: TRBJ2-1
d_call: -
cdr3_aa: CASSSQGNEQFF
cdr3_nt: TGTGCCAGCAGCTCACAGGGCAATGAGCAGTTCTTC

clone_size: -
v_call: TRBV28
j_call: TRBJ1-5
d_call: -
cdr3_aa: CASSLGRRGPQHF
cdr3_nt: TGTGCCAGCAGTTTAGGGCGCCGGGGGCCCCAGCATTTT

clone_size: -
v_call: TRBV7-6
j_call: TRBJ2-7
d_call: -
cdr3_aa: CASSLLLDSPYEQYF
cdr3_nt: TGTGCCAGCAGCTTACTACTCGACAGCCCCTACGAGCAGTACTTC

clone_size: few
v_call: TRBV5-4
j_call: TRBJ2-1
d_call: TRBD2
cdr3_aa: CASSFLGRTSNEQFF
cdr3_nt: TGTGCCAGCAGCTTTCTCGGGAGGACGAGTAATGAGCAGTTCTTC

clone_size: -
v_call: TRBV7-2
j_call: TRBJ1-5
d_call: -
cdr3_aa: CASSRLMSGLGNQPQHF
cdr3_nt: TGTGCCAGCAGCCGACTTATGTCGGGGTTGGGCAATCAGCCCCAGCATTTT

clone_size: -
v_call: TRBV5-1
j_call: TRBJ2-7
d_call: -
cdr3_aa: CASSLSSSSYEQYF
cdr3_nt: TGCGCCAGCAGCTTGAGTAGCAGCTCCTACGAGCAGTACTTC

clone_size: -
v_call: TRBV28
j_call: TRBJ1-3
d_call: -
cdr3_aa: CASTKANSGNTIYF
cdr3_nt: TGTGCCAGCACCAAAGCTAACTCTGGAAACACCATATATTTT

clone_size: -
v_call: TRBV5-6
j_call: TRBJ1-1
d_call: -
cdr3_aa: CASTPRRHRARGGTEAFF
cdr3_nt: TGTGCCAGTACCCCCCGAAGACACAGGGCAAGGGGGGGCACTGAAGCTTTCTTT

clone_size: -
v_call: TRBV6-5
j_call: TRBJ1-5
d_call: TRBD1
cdr3_aa: CASSRTGGSQPQHF
cdr3_nt: TGTGCCAGCAGCCGGACAGGGGGGAGTCAGCCCCAGCATTTT

clone_size: once
v_call: TRBV7-9
j_call: TRBJ2-1
d_call: -
cdr3_aa: CASSSLGKGSTGEQFF
cdr3_nt: TGTGCCAGCAGCTCCCTCGGGAAAGGATCCACGGGTGAGCAGTTCTTC

clone_size: -
v_call: TRBV15
j_call: TRBJ2-5
d_call: TRBD2
cdr3_aa: CATSREASGGETQYF
cdr3_nt: TGTGCCACCAGCAGAGAAGCTAGCGGGGGGGAGACCCAGTACTTC